Here is one T cell receptor beta chain with its context. Its antigen remains undetermined. No much larger clonotype is one base removed from it; base qualities were not supplied. This specimen comes from a study of technical replicates of blood from a few donors listed by TCRdb under 2017. Library prep was done by the immunoSEQ multiplex PCR assay. Sourced from immuneACCESS, this table was stored by TCRdb with only in-frame sequences that have V and J called. A share of the clones is absent; for the studies checked, an unresolved V gene accounts for under half, and the remainder has no known explanation. The sample table shows 75,000 to 100,000 clones, and just under 95% are seen once. Roughly 0.22% of the sample is in the top ten clones. The germline V gene encodes CDR1 SEHNR and CDR2 FQNEAQ (reference sequence). The germline ends are 9 bases apart after V is trimmed by 3 bases and J by 7 bases. The CDR3 starts with the cysteine, ends with the phenylalanine, and has 12 residues. Only the CDR3 region is kept as DNA, spanning 36 bases read in frame from base 1.

The TCR was taken from a human donor in good health. What was sequenced was T cells isolated from PBMCs. The V gene is TRBV7-9 and the J gene is TRBJ1-1; matching of 5 bases hints at TRBD1 as the D gene. CDR3 sequence: CASSFMTVEAFF. The DNA reads as follows: TGTGCCAGCAGCTTTATGACAGTTGAAGCTTTCTTT.